Presented here are 8 T cell receptor beta chains from one specimen sequenced in a study of T cell clonotyping in hematopoietic cell transplantation. Documented time point: recipient sample about 28 days before transplant, after cytoreduction. Repertoires were generated with immunoSEQ multiplex PCR, while TCRdb's copy carries only in-frame clones and drops some. The sample lists roughly 50,000 clones, 70% to 90% seen once, with 5.9% in the top ten. The material sequenced was peripheral blood mononuclear cells, taken before stem cell transplant. The receptors come from a man aged 55 to 70 with biphenotypic leukemia. Some clones in this sample may be carry-over from other donors' samples.

CDR3 in DNA: TGTGCCAGCATCAGAAATCGGGCGAGCACTGAAGCTTTCTTT. It is translated as CASIRNRASTEAFF. J is TRBJ1-1 and V is TRBV2; D gene unclear. The CDR3 is 14 residues long. Trimming cost V 7 bases and J 4 bases, with 16 bases left between them. Germline-derived CDR1 and CDR2 are SNHLY and FYNNEI.

This chain uses TRBV5-1 with TRBJ2-3; 7 positions agree with TRBD2. J gave up 0 bases and V 4 bases, and 5 bases lay outside the gene matches. CDR1 SGHRS and CDR2 YFSETQ come from the germline V gene. CDR3 length: 15 residues. The CDR3 sequence: CASSHREESTDTQYF. The CDR3 nucleotides are TGCGCCAGCAGCCATCGGGAGGAGAGCACAGATACGCAGTATTTT. Complete variable domain (other parts from reference TRBV5-1 and TRBJ2-3): KAGVTQTPRYLIKTRGQQVTLSCSPISGHRSVSWYQQTPGQGLQFLFEYFSETQRNKGNFPGRFSGRQFSNSRSEMNVSTLELGDSALYLCASSHREESTDTQYFGPGTRLTVL.

This clone was counted once. This chain uses TRBV11-2 with TRBJ2-7; 9 nucleotides line up with TRBD2. Germline assignment: CDR1 SGHAT and CDR2 FQNNGV. The V segment lost 6 bases and the J segment 6 bases; nucleotides outside the gene matches: 12. This CDR3 has 15 amino acids. The CDR3 is CASRDYWREGAEQYF. For the CDR3, the DNA is TGTGCCAGCAGAGATTACTGGCGGGAGGGCGCCGAGCAGTACTTC.

This rearrangement joins TRBV28 to TRBJ1-4; D is possibly TRBD1 (6 bases). Looked up from germline, CDR1 is MDHEN and CDR2 is SYDVKM. With 7 bases removed from V and 0 bases from J, the gap between germline ends came to 9 bases. The CDR3 extends over 14 amino acids. The CDR3 loop reads CASTRQATNEKLFF. The CDR3, as DNA: TGTGCCAGCACAAGACAGGCAACTAATGAAAAACTGTTTTTT.

This clone has a handful of counts. CDR3 residues: CASSWGLLNQPQHF. CDR3 DNA: TGTGCCAGCAGCTGGGGACTGCTGAATCAGCCCCAGCATTTT. This sequence joins TRBV7-3 and TRBJ1-5, with D tentatively TRBD1 (5 bases). Germline-derived CDR1 and CDR2 are SGHTA and FQGTGA. The CDR3 runs 14 residues. V was trimmed by 4 bases and J by 4 bases, leaving 11 bases between them.

This chain uses TRBV11-2 with TRBJ2-2; D could derive from TRBD1 or TRBD2 (6 bases each). The CDR3 contains 13 residues. Trimming removed 5 bases at V and 7 bases at J, with 11 bases between. Germline V gene data show CDR1 as SGHAT and CDR2 as FQNNGV. The CDR3 nucleotides read TGTGCCAGCAGCCACGGGGGCCTCGGGGAGCTGTTTTTT. This encodes CASSHGGLGELFF.

The chain is built from TRBV5-1 and TRBJ1-1; 7 nucleotides align to TRBD1. Trimming took 3 bases from V and 6 from J; bases not matched to a gene: 5. The CDR3 is 13 amino acids. Germline V lookup: CDR1 SGHRS, CDR2 YFSETQ. Written as DNA, the CDR3 is TGCGCCAGCAGCTCAGGGGGTCTGGCTGAAGCTTTCTTT. Its translation is CASSSGGLAEAFF.

J is TRBJ2-2 and V is TRBV25-1; D not resolved. This CDR3 has 16 residues. Germline-derived CDR1 and CDR2 are MGHDK and SYGVNS. Trimming shortened V by 0 bases and J by 4 bases, and 12 bases separated the two germline ends. The CDR3 DNA follows: TGTGCCAGCAGTGAATATAAGTGGTCAAGCACCGGGGAGCTGTTTTTT. Its protein is CASSEYKWSSTGELFF.